Listed below are T cell receptor beta chains from one sample, sequenced in a study of blood T cells in healthy people across ages. Each CDR3 protein gets one entry after TCRdb re-called the 5' RACE reads with MiXCR. The repertoire has some 1.8 million distinct CDR3 sequences, roughly two fifths of them found once; the top ten carry roughly 23%. The sequenced sample was blood. Receptor source: a human donor in good health. CDR3s include the opening cysteine and the closing phenylalanine or tryptophan. Fields, in order: clone size, J gene, D gene, V gene, CDR3 DNA, CDR3 protein. The D gene is left open where the match is weak. Some rows have no size entry. The others give once, few or many, or a class for an expanded clone.

>NA|TRBJ2-1|TRBD1|TRBV29-1
TGCAGCGTAGCCCCGGGACAGAGCTCCTACAATGAGCAGTTCTTC
CSVAPGQSSYNEQFF
>few|TRBJ1-1|NA|TRBV28
TGTGCCAGCAGTCTACCGTCAGGGGAAGCTTTCTTT
CASSLPSGEAFF
>NA|TRBJ2-7|NA|TRBV14
TGTGCCAGCAGCCCCCTTGGGCCAGGGATAGACGAGCAGTACTTC
CASSPLGPGIDEQYF
>NA|TRBJ2-5|NA|TRBV2
TGTGCCAGGGGGGGGCTAGCGGTCGCGGATGAGCAGTACTTC
CARGGLAVADEQYF
>few|TRBJ2-3|TRBD2|TRBV4-3
TGCGCCAGCAGCGGATCGACTAGCGGGGGGAGAGATACGCAGTATTTT
CASSGSTSGGRDTQYF
>NA|TRBJ1-5|NA|TRBV6-6
TGTGCCACCAGGGGCAGCAATCAGCCCCAGCATTTT
CATRGSNQPQHF
>NA|TRBJ2-1|NA|TRBV5-1
TGCGCCAGCAGCTTGGGACACCTCTCCTACAATGAGCAGTTCTTC
CASSLGHLSYNEQFF
>NA|TRBJ1-2|NA|TRBV4-3
TGCGCCAGCAGCCAACGGCCGGGGGCGATCGGCTACACCTTC
CASSQRPGAIGYTF
>NA|TRBJ2-7|NA|TRBV11-1
TGTGCCAGCAGCCCCCCCCAGGTTCCCTACGAGCAGTACTTC
CASSPPQVPYEQYF
>few|TRBJ1-1|NA|TRBV6-5
TGTGCCAGCAGTTACTCGTCACGTACCACGGCGATGAGAGCTTTCTTT
CASSYSSRTTAMRAFF
>NA|TRBJ2-3|NA|TRBV6-5
TGTGCCAGCATTGCCCCTGGTATCGGGCGTACGCAGTATTTT
CASIAPGIGRTQYF
>NA|TRBJ1-5|NA|TRBV2
TGTGCCAGCAGTGAAGGCAGGGGAGGCCGCAATCAGCCCCAGCATTTT
CASSEGRGGRNQPQHF
>NA|TRBJ2-7|NA|TRBV5-6
TGTGCCAGCAGCTTGATAGGGGACCACGAGCAGTACTTC
CASSLIGDHEQYF
>NA|TRBJ2-3|TRBD1|TRBV6-2/TRBV6-3
TGTGCCAGCAGCTTAAGGACAGGGCCACCACGGGGAGATACGCAGTATTTT
CASSLRTGPPRGDTQYF
>NA|TRBJ1-5|NA|TRBV6-2/TRBV6-3
TGTGCCAGCAGAAAGACAGCCTACTCTAGCAATCAGCCCCAGCATTTT
CASRKTAYSSNQPQHF
>NA|TRBJ2-1|TRBD2|TRBV28
TGTGCCAGCAGTTCCGTTCTAGCGGGGTACAATGAGCAGTTCTTC
CASSSVLAGYNEQFF
>NA|TRBJ1-1|NA|TRBV4-1
TGCGCCAGCAGCCAACTTTCGGGATTGAACACTGAAGCTTTCTTT
CASSQLSGLNTEAFF
>NA|TRBJ2-7|TRBD1|TRBV6-5
TGTGCCAGCAGGGAACAGGGGGAGCAGTACTTC
CASREQGEQYF
>few|TRBJ1-2|NA|TRBV29-1
TGCAGCGGTCTCAGGGATAATAACTATGGCTACACCTTC
CSGLRDNNYGYTF
>few|TRBJ2-7|NA|TRBV7-6
TGTGCCAGCAGCTTTCGATTCCTCGACGAGCAGTACTTC
CASSFRFLDEQYF
>NA|TRBJ1-1|TRBD1|TRBV28
TGTGCCAGCAGTCGACCCCAAGACAGGGGGAACACTGAAGCTTTCTTT
CASSRPQDRGNTEAFF
>NA|TRBJ2-3|NA|TRBV6-5
TGTGCCAGCAGTTGGGCAGGGGTAGGCACAGGTACGCAGTATTTT
CASSWAGVGTGTQYF
>few|TRBJ2-3|NA|TRBV27
TGTGCCAGCAGTTTATCTAAGGGGGGTACGCAGTATTTT
CASSLSKGGTQYF
>NA|TRBJ2-3|NA|TRBV9
TGTGCCAGCAGCGTAATTGCGGAAAACACAGATACGCAGTATTTT
CASSVIAENTDTQYF
>NA|TRBJ2-7|TRBD2|TRBV20-1
TGCAGTGCGACACTAGCGGGGCTTCCCTACGAGCAGTACTTC
CSATLAGLPYEQYF
>NA|TRBJ1-1|NA|TRBV11-3
TGTGCCAGCAGCTTATACGTGCCAGAACAAGCTTTCTTT
CASSLYVPEQAFF
>NA|TRBJ2-2|NA|TRBV5-6
TGTGCCAGCAGCTTGGTCCCGACGGACACCACCGGGGAGCTGTTTTTT
CASSLVPTDTTGELFF